This T cell receptor beta chain was captured in a study of blood T cell repertoires in COVID-19. Original handling: How many nucleated cells were present was estimated from reference gene primer amplification. TCRdb's table, derived via immunoSEQ multiplex PCR, lists solely in-frame clones and lacks some. The V and J calls and clone size come from that table; D and trimming were worked out from the DNA. This sample has roughly 90,000 clones; about 85% occur once, and the top ten carry roughly 40%. This TCR derives from a man of 80 years or more with acute or convalescent COVID-19. Input material: peripheral blood.

The CDR3 DNA follows: TGTGCCACGACTCCGGGGGAACTAGGTGAGCAGTTCTTC. It yields the protein CATTPGELGEQFF. The chain uses TRBV28 and TRBJ2-1; D might be TRBD2 (6 bases). Germline V CDR1 and CDR2: MDHEN, SYDVKM. CDR3 length: 13 residues. V lost 10 bases and J lost 9, with 19 bases in between.